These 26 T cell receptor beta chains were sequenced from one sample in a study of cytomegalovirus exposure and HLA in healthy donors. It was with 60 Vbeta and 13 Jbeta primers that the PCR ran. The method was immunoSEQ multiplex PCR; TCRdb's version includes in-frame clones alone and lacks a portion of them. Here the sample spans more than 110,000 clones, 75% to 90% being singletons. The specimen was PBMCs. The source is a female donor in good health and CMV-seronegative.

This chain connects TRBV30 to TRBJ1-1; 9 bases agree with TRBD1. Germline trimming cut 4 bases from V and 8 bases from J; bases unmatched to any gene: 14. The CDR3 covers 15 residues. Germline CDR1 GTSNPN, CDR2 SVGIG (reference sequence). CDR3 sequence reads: CAWIYLCHRGLEAFF. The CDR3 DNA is TGTGCCTGGATATACCTATGCCACAGGGGGCTCGAAGCTTTCTTT.

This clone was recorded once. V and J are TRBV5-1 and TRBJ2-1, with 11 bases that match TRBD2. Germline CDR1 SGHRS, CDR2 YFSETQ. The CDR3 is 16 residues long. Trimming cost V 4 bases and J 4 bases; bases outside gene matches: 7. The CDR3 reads CASSVSGLAAYNEQFF. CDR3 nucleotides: TGCGCCAGCAGCGTGTCGGGACTAGCGGCTTACAATGAGCAGTTCTTC.

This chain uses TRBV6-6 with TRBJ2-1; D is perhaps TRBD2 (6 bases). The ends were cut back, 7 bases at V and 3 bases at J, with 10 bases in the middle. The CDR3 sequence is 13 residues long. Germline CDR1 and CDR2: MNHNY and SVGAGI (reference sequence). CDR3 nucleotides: TGTGCCAGCACCGGAGGGTTCTACAATGAGCAGTTCTTC. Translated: CASTGGFYNEQFF.

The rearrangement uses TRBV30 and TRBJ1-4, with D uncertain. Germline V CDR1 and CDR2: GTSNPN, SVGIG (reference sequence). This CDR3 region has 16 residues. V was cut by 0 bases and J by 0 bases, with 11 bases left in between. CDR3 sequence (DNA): TGTGCCTGGAGTGTATCCCCCCAGGCAACTAATGAAAAACTGTTTTTT. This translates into CAWSVSPQATNEKLFF.

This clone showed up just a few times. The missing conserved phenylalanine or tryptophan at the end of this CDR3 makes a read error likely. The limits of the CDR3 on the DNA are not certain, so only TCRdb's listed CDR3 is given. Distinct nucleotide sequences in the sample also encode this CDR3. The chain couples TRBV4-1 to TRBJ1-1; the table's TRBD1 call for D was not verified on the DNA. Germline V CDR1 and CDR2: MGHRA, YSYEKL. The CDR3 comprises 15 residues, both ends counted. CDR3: CASSYYSGTHVEALV.

This CDR3 is CASSLPPAESPYEQYF. The CDR3, as DNA: TGTGCCAGCAGTTTACCTCCCGCCGAGAGCCCCTACGAGCAGTACTTC. The V gene is TRBV28, the J gene TRBJ2-7, with no clear D. CDR3 length: 16 amino acids. Germline CDR1 MDHEN, CDR2 SYDVKM. The V gene lost 2 bases and the J gene lost 2 bases, with 16 bases spanning the gap.

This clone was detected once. In DNA form, the CDR3 reads TGTGCCAGTAGTATATCGGGGGCTGAAGCTTTCTTT. It is translated as CASSISGAEAFF. The chain has TRBV19 and TRBJ1-1; D is possibly TRBD1 (5 bases). V gave up 2 bases and J gave up 6 bases, with 7 bases separating them. The CDR3 loop spans 12 amino acids. CDR1 LNHDA and CDR2 SQIVND come from the germline V gene (reference sequence).

In nucleotides, the CDR3 is TGTGCCAGCAGCTTGGACAGGGATGAGACCCAGTACTTC. Its protein product is CASSLDRDETQYF. This chain uses TRBV5-8 with TRBJ2-5; TRBD1 is a possible D gene (6 bases). Trimming left V 0 bases short and J 5 bases short, with 8 bases between. The CDR3 has 13 amino acids. Germline V CDR1 and CDR2: SGHTS, YDEGEE.

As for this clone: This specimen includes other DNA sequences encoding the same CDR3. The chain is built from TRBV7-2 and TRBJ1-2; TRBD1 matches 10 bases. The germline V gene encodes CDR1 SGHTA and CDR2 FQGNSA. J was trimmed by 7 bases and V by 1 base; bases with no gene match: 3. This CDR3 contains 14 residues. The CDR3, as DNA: TGTGCCAGCAGCTTAGGACAGGGGGCTGGTGGCTACACCTTC. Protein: CASSLGQGAGGYTF.

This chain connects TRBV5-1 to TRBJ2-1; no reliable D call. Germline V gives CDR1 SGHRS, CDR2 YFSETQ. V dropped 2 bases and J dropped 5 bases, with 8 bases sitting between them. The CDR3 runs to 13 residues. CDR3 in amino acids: CASSFLSDNEQFF. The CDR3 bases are TGCGCCAGCAGCTTCTTGAGTGACAATGAGCAGTTCTTC.

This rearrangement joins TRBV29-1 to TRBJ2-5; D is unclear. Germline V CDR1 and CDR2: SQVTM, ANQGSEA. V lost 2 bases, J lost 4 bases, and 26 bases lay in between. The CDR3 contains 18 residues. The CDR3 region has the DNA TGCAGCGTTGAAACGTACGCGGAGCCGGAGTTGGGTTCAGAGACCCAGTACTTC. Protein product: CSVETYAEPELGSETQYF.

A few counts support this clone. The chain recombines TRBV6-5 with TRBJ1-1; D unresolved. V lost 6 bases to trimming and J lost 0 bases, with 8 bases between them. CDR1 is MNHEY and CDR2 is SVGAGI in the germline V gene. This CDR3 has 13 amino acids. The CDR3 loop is CASSPTLNTEAFF. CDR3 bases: TGTGCCAGCAGCCCGACATTGAACACTGAAGCTTTCTTT.

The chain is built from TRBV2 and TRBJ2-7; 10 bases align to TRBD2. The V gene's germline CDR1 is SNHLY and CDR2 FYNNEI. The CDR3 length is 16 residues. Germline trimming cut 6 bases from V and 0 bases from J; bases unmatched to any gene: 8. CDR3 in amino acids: CASRSRTSGDSYEQYF. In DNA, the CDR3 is TGTGCCAGCAGGAGTCGGACTAGCGGTGACTCCTACGAGCAGTACTTC.

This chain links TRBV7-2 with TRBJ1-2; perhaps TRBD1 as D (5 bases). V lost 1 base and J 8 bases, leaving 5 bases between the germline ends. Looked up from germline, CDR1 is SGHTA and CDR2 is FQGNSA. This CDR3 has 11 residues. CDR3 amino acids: CASSLGGGYTF. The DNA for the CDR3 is TGTGCCAGCAGCTTAGGGGGCGGCTACACCTTC.

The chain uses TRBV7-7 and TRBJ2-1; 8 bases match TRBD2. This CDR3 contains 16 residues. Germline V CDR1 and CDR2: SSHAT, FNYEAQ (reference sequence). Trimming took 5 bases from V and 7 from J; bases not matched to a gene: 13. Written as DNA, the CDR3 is TGTGCCAGCAGCCCTACCGGGGGGGGCGAGTCGAATGAGCAGTTCTTC. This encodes CASSPTGGGESNEQFF.

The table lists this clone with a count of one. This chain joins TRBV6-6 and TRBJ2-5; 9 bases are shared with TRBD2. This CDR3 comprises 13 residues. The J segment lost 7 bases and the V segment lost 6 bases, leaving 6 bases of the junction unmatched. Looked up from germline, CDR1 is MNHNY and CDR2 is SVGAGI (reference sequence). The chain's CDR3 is CASSGTSRGTQYF. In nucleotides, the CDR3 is TGTGCCAGCAGCGGGACTAGCCGTGGGACCCAGTACTTC.

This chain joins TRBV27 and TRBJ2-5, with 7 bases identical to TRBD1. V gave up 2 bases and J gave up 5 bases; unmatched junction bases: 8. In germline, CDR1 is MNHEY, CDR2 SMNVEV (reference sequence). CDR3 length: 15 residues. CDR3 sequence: CASSLTPGGLETQYF. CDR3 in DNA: TGTGCCAGCAGTTTAACTCCAGGGGGTCTGGAGACCCAGTACTTC.

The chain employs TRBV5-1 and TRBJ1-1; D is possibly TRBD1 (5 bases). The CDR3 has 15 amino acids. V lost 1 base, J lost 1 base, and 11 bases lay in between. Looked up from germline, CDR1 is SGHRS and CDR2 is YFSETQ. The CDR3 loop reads CASSLSAGPNTEAFF. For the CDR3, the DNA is TGCGCCAGCAGCTTGTCGGCAGGGCCGAACACTGAAGCTTTCTTT.

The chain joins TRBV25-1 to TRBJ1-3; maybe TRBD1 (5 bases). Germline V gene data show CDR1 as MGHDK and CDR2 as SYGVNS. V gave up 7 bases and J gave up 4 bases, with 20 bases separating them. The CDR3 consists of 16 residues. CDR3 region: CASTQGRGTGGNTIYF. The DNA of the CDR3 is TGTGCCAGCACCCAAGGGCGGGGGACTGGAGGAAACACCATATATTTT.

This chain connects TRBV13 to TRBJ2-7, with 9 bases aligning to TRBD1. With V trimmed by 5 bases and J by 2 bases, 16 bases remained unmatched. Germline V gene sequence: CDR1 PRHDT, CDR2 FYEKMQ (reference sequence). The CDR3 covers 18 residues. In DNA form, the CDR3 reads TGTGCCAGCAGCCCTACATCGGAGGGAGGACAGGGGCCCTACGAGCAGTACTTC. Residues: CASSPTSEGGQGPYEQYF.

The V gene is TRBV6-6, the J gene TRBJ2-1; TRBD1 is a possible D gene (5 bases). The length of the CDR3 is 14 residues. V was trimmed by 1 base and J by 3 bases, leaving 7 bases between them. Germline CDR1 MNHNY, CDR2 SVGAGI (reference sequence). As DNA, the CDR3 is TGTGCCAGCAGTTACTGGCAGGGCTACAATGAGCAGTTCTTC. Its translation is CASSYWQGYNEQFF.

CDR3 in amino acids: CASSPGNTGELFF. Here the CDR3 DNA reads TGTGCCAGCAGCCCGGGAAACACCGGGGAGCTGTTTTTT. The chain employs TRBV11-3 and TRBJ2-2; D might be TRBD2 (5 bases). Germline V CDR1 and CDR2: SGHNT, YENEEA. The CDR3 is 13 residues long. V lost 5 bases to trimming and J lost 2 bases, with 6 bases between them.

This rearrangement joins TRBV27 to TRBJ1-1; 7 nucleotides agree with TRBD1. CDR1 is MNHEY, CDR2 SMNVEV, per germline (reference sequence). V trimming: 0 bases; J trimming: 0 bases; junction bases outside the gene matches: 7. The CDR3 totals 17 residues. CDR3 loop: CASSLSGQSKMNTEAFF. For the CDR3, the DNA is TGTGCCAGCAGTTTATCGGGACAGTCAAAAATGAACACTGAAGCTTTCTTT.

CDR3 residues: CASSSGLRHYEQYF. In DNA form, the CDR3 reads TGTGCCAGCAGCTCGGGACTTAGACACTACGAGCAGTACTTC. V usage is TRBV7-6 and J usage is TRBJ2-7; D possibly corresponds to TRBD2 (6 bases). There are 14 residues in the CDR3. Germline CDR1 and CDR2: SGHVS and FNYEAQ. The V end lost 4 bases, the J end lost 3 bases, and 13 bases lay between the germline ends.

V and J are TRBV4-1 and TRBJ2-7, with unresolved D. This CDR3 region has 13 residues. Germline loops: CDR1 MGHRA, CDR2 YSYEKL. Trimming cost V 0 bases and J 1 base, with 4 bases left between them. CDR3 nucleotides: TGCGCCAGCAGCCAAGAAATATCCTACGAGCAGTACTTC. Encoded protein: CASSQEISYEQYF.

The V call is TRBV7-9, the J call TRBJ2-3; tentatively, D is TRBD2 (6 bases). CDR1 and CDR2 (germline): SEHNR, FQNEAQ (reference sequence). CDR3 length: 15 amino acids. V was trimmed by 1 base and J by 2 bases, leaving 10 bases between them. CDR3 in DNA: TGTGCCAGCAGCTTAGTGGCGGGGTACACAGATACGCAGTATTTT. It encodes CASSLVAGYTDTQYF.